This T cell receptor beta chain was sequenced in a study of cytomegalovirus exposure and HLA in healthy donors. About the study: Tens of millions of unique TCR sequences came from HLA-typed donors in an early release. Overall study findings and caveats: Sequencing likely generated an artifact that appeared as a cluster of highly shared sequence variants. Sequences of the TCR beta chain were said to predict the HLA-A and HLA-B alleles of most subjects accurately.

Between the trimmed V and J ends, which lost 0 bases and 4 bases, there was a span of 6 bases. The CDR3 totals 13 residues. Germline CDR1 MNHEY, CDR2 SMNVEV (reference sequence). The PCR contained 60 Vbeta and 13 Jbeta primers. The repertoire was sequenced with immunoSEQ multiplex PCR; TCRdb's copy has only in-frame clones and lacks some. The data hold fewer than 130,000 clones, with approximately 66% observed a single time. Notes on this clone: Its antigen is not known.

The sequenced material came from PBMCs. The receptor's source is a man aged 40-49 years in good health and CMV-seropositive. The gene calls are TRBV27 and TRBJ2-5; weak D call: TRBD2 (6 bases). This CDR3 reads CASSLSGGETQYF. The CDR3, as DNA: TGTGCCAGCAGTTTATCGGGAGGAGAGACCCAGTACTTC.